The 18 T cell receptor beta chains listed next were all sequenced from one sample in a study of response to subunit inactivated influenza vaccine. Via MiXCR, TCRdb re-called the RT-PCR reads, giving one row per CDR3 protein. There are some 600,000 distinct CDR3 sequences in the sample; 14% occur only once, and 7.5% to 9% lies in the top ten. This specimen was PBMCs from blood, taken about 14 days before vaccination. The receptor set was obtained from a man aged 45-65 years who received an inactivated influenza vaccine.

This clonotype has ten or more counts. The rearrangement joins TRBV20-1 to TRBJ1-2; TRBD1 is a possible D gene (6 bases). V lost 5 bases and J 13 bases, leaving 17 bases between the germline ends. The CDR3 loop spans 11 amino acids. CDR1 is DFQATT and CDR2 is SNEGSKA in the germline V gene (reference sequence). CDR3 nucleotides: TGCAGTGCTCCACGGACAGACCGCCCCACCTTC. Protein: CSAPRTDRPTF.

This clonotype showed up just a few times. The chain carries TRBV28 and TRBJ2-2; D perhaps matches TRBD1 (6 bases). V lost 6 bases, J lost 0 bases, and 14 bases lay in between. The CDR3 consists of 16 residues. CDR1 MDHEN and CDR2 SYDVKM come from the germline V gene. CDR3 in DNA: TGTGCCAGCAGCCTATCAGGGGTGGCGAACACCGGGGAGCTGTTTTTT. Its translation: CASSLSGVANTGELFF.

This chain uses TRBV20-1 with TRBJ2-1, with D possibly TRBD1 on 5 matching bases. Germline values: CDR1 DFQATT, CDR2 SNEGSKA (reference sequence). Between the trimmed V and J ends, which lost 3 bases and 4 bases, there was a span of 13 bases. The CDR3 is 14 amino acids. The CDR3 DNA is TGCAGTGCTAGGCCCACCGACAGTTACAATGAGCAGTTCTTC. Protein: CSARPTDSYNEQFF.

This clonotype came up many times. At one end the junction does not follow the germline gene, possibly because of a read error. The chain couples TRBV7-2 to TRBJ2-1; 12 nucleotides match TRBD2. The CDR3 sequence is 16 residues long. From germline, CDR1 is SGHTA and CDR2 FQGNSA. The CDR3 region has the DNA TGCGCCAGCAGCTCCCTAGCGGGGGGGCGGTACAATGAGCAGTTCTTC. Protein: CASSSLAGGRYNEQFF. The variable domain in full, completed from reference TRBV7-2 and TRBJ2-1, reads GAGVSQSPSNKVTEKGKDVELRCDPISGHTALYWYRQSLGQGLEFLIYFQGNSAPDKSGLPSDRFSAERTGGSVSTLTIQRTQQEDSAVYLCASSSLAGGRYNEQFFGPGTRLTVL.

This clonotype was counted between two and nine times. This chain joins TRBV24-1 and TRBJ2-1, with TRBD2 as a possible D gene (5 bases). The V and J ends lost 4 bases and 8 bases respectively, with 20 bases between them. Germline V CDR1 and CDR2: KGHDR, SFDVKD. The CDR3 is 16 amino acids. CDR3 loop: CATSDGSARVFYEQFF. CDR3 sequence (DNA): TGTGCCACCAGTGACGGTTCGGCGAGGGTTTTCTATGAGCAGTTCTTC.

This clonotype was found many times. This chain links TRBV4-1 with TRBJ1-1; possibly TRBD1 for D (5 bases). V was cut by 2 bases and J by 3 bases, with 10 bases left in between. There are 14 residues in the CDR3. In germline, CDR1 is MGHRA, CDR2 YSYEKL. The CDR3 spells CASSQWLGDTEAFF. For the CDR3, the DNA is TGCGCCAGCAGCCAATGGTTAGGGGACACTGAAGCTTTCTTT.

The CDR3 DNA follows: TGTGCCAGCGAAATTCCTCCTCCGGGGGGCAGCACTGAAGCTTTCTTT. Its protein product is CASEIPPPGGSTEAFF. V gene TRBV28 combines with J gene TRBJ1-1; TRBD1 is a possible D gene (6 bases). This CDR3 contains 16 residues. Trimming removed 8 bases from V and 4 bases from J, with 23 bases in between. Germline CDR1 is MDHEN and CDR2 is SYDVKM.

The sample holds many counts of this clonotype. The chain is built from TRBV24-1 and TRBJ2-7; D not resolved. Trimming stripped 3 bases from V and 0 bases from J, with 14 bases between. The CDR3 contains 16 residues. The germline V gene has CDR1 KGHDR and CDR2 SFDVKD. The CDR3 DNA reads TGTGCCACCAGTGATAGCGATGGGCGGAACTCCTACGAGCAGTACTTC. This sequence encodes CATSDSDGRNSYEQYF.

This chain links TRBV5-1 with TRBJ2-6; no clear D gene. The CDR3 is 13 residues long. Trimming removed 6 bases from V and 4 bases from J, with 8 bases in between. CDR1 and CDR2 (germline): SGHRS, YFSETQ. The CDR3 DNA reads TGCGCCAGCACGGACCTAGGGGCCAACGTCCTGACTTTC. This encodes CASTDLGANVLTF.

The genes are TRBV15 and TRBJ2-1; 14 positions match TRBD2. The CDR3 extends over 18 amino acids. Germline V CDR1 and CDR2: LNHNV, YYDKDF (reference sequence). The V and J ends lost 3 bases and 1 base, in that order; junction bases with no gene match: 5. In DNA, the CDR3 is TGTGCCACCAGCAGGGGACTAGCGGGAGTAACGTCCTACAATGAGCAGTTCTTC. Translated, it gives CATSRGLAGVTSYNEQFF. Variable domain in full (rest from reference TRBV15 and TRBJ2-1): DAMVIQNPRYQVTQFGKPVTLSCSQTLNHNVMYWYQQKSSQAPKLLFHYYDKDFNNEADTPDNFQSRRPNTSFCFLDIRSPGLGDTAMYLCATSRGLAGVTSYNEQFFGPGTRLTVL.

There are a few counts of this clonotype. The rearrangement joins TRBV5-1 to TRBJ2-1, with TRBD1 matching 7 bases. The trim removed 0 bases at V and 5 bases at J, leaving 8 bases unmatched. Germline values: CDR1 SGHRS, CDR2 YFSETQ. The CDR3 sequence is 16 residues long. DNA for the CDR3: TGCGCCAGCAGCTTGGTATGGACAGGCCCCAACAATGAGCAGTTCTTC. This codes for CASSLVWTGPNNEQFF.

This clonotype was counted between two and nine times. The chain combines TRBV5-6 with TRBJ2-3; tentatively, D is TRBD1 (6 bases). The CDR3 has 14 residues. The V and J ends lost 4 bases and 4 bases respectively, with 13 bases between them. From germline, CDR1 is SGHDT and CDR2 YYEEEE. DNA for the CDR3: TGTGCCAGCAGCACAGGGTTGGGCGCAGATACGCAGTATTTT. Protein: CASSTGLGADTQYF.

The rearrangement joins TRBV15 to TRBJ2-1, with a tentative D call TRBD2 (7 bases). The CDR3 sequence is 16 residues long. Deletions cut 1 base from V and 4 bases from J, with 14 bases between. Germline values: CDR1 LNHNV, CDR2 YYDKDF (reference sequence). The CDR3 is CATSRGKGGGYNEQFF. CDR3 coding DNA: TGTGCCACCAGCAGAGGAAAAGGGGGAGGGTACAATGAGCAGTTCTTC.

The rearrangement uses TRBV3-1 and TRBJ2-5, with D possibly being TRBD2 (5 bases). Germline V gene sequence: CDR1 LGHDT, CDR2 YNNKEL (reference sequence). Trimming took 1 base from V and 7 from J, leaving 16 bases between them. This CDR3 contains 15 residues. The CDR3 nucleotides are TGTGCCAGCAGCCAAGGGGAGTCTACCCGGGGGACCCAGTACTTC. It specifies CASSQGESTRGTQYF.

This clonotype was found many times. The J gene is TRBJ2-5, the V gene TRBV11-2, with no clear D. Germline assignment: CDR1 SGHAT and CDR2 FQNNGV. The CDR3 contains 15 residues. Deletions cut 1 base from V and 5 bases from J, with 14 bases between. The CDR3 spells CASSLGVRNQETQYF. Here the CDR3 DNA reads TGTGCCAGCAGCTTAGGGGTGCGGAATCAGGAGACCCAGTACTTC.

This chain connects TRBV11-2 to TRBJ1-1; 8 positions agree with TRBD1. This CDR3 has 14 residues. Germline lookup yields CDR1 SGHAT and CDR2 FQNNGV. Trimming removed 5 bases from V and 5 bases from J; junction bases left unmatched: 7. CDR3 sequence: CASSGDRGRTEAFF. The CDR3, as DNA: TGTGCCAGCAGCGGAGACAGGGGTCGGACTGAAGCTTTCTTT.

The J gene is TRBJ2-3, the V gene TRBV6-5, with TRBD1 identical over 8 bases. With 2 bases clipped from V and 3 bases from J, the junction kept 10 bases outside the gene matches. CDR3 length: 17 residues. In germline, CDR1 is MNHEY, CDR2 SVGAGI. The CDR3 nucleotides are TGTGCCAGCAGTTACACCAGACAGGGGTCCTCGACAGATACGCAGTATTTT. Encoded protein: CASSYTRQGSSTDTQYF.

This clonotype occurred many times. This chain links TRBV20-1 with TRBJ2-1, with 7 bases that match TRBD2. The CDR3 has 16 residues. In germline, CDR1 is DFQATT, CDR2 SNEGSKA (reference sequence). The V and J ends lost 0 bases and 1 base, in that order; junction bases with no gene match: 6. CDR3 DNA sequence: TGCAGTGCTAGAGATCTGCGGGGGAGTTCCTACAATGAGCAGTTCTTC. As protein: CSARDLRGSSYNEQFF.